These 26 T cell receptor beta chains originate from one sample sequenced in a study of CD8+ T cells in alopecia areata. RNA was extracted and reverse transcribed into cDNA as the sequencing template. This table comes from immunoSEQ multiplex PCR, and its TCRdb copy is limited to in-frame clones, with some not included. The sample was found to contain approximately 280,000 clones, and every one recurs. Cutaneous lymph node cells were pooled, and they were sorted using CD4, CD8alpha, NKG2D, NKG2ACE and other markers. Material for sequencing was CD4+ T cells sorted from a lymph node. The receptors come from a C3H/HeJ mouse with alopecia areata. The strain bears MHC haplotype H2-k.

This clone was seen a handful of times. Gene names are the mouse ones. With the read ending 4 residues before the CDR3 end, the germline J gene is used to fill in that end. Other DNA sequences from this sample encode an identical CDR3 as well. This sequence joins TRBV19 and TRBJ2-7, with TRBD1 as a possible D gene (6 bases). This CDR3 is 14 amino acids long. Germline-derived CDR1 and CDR2 are FNHDT and SITEND (reference sequence). The ends were cut back, 1 base at V and 0 bases at J, with 8 bases in the middle. CDR3 in amino acids: CASSIRDNSYEQYF. The covered CDR3 bases are TGTGCCAGCAGTATACGGGACAACTCCTAT.

In the case of this clone: The gene names here belong to mouse. The read terminates 4 residues before the CDR3 end, so the remaining end is supplied by the germline J gene. The rearrangement links TRBV1 to TRBJ2-5; 8 bases are a match to TRBD2. Germline V CDR1 and CDR2: NSQYPW, LRSPGD (reference sequence). CDR3 length: 15 amino acids. The CDR3 protein is CTCSAVGGAWDTQYF. The DNA read from the CDR3 is TGCACCTGCAGTGCAGTCGGGGGGGCGTGGGAC.

In its sample, this clone was seen a few times. The gene names given are mouse names. The read ends 4 residues before the CDR3 terminus; that terminus is restored from the germline J gene. J is TRBJ2-7 and V is TRBV19; 8 nucleotides match TRBD1. The CDR3 length is 15 residues. The germline V gene encodes CDR1 FNHDT and CDR2 SITEND (reference sequence). The V and J ends lost 5 bases and 2 bases, in that order; junction bases with no gene match: 9. CDR3 residues: CASRPRQGSTYEQYF. The covered CDR3 bases are TGTGCCAGCAGGCCGCGACAGGGGTCGACCTAT.

A note on this clone: The gene names given are mouse names. The read falls 4 residues short of the CDR3 end, and the missing part is taken from the germline J gene. The sample contains more than one DNA sequence encoding this CDR3. This chain uses TRBV19 with TRBJ2-1; maybe TRBD1 (6 bases). V shed 8 bases and J shed 1 base, with 13 bases lying between them. The CDR3 loop spans 14 amino acids. Germline CDR1 reads FNHDT; CDR2 reads SITEND (reference sequence). CDR3 bases read: TGTGCCAGTACCCCGGGACAAAACTATGCT. This encodes CASTPGQNYA. The CDR3, in full, reads CASTPGQNYAEQFF.

A note on this clone: Germline and genes here are mouse. The read ends 4 residues early relative to the CDR3; the germline J gene fills the gap. This sequence joins TRBV5 and TRBJ2-1, with D maybe TRBD2 (6 bases). Germline V gives CDR1 LGHNA, CDR2 YNLKQL (reference sequence). Trimming stripped 4 bases from V and 2 bases from J, with 12 bases between. This CDR3 has 15 residues. The CDR3 reads CASSPPAGDYAEQFF. The covered CDR3 bases are TGTGCCAGCAGCCCCCCTGCTGGGGACTATGCT.

This clone was detected a few times. Gene names denote mouse genes. Coverage ceases 4 residues before the CDR3 finishes, and the germline J gene fills in the end. The chain has TRBV13-1 and TRBJ2-1; 7 bases align to TRBD2. The V segment lost 1 base and the J segment 5 bases; nucleotides outside the gene matches: 3. Germline CDR1 and CDR2: NSHNY and SYGAGN. There are 14 residues in the CDR3. The sequenced part of the CDR3 DNA is TGTGCCAGCAGTGATCGCTGGGGGAATGCT. Its protein product is CASSDRWGNA. The entire CDR3 reads CASSDRWGNAEQFF.

On this clone: These gene names are mouse names. Read sequence stops 4 residues before the CDR3 end, and the germline J gene provides the missing end. J is TRBJ2-2 and V is TRBV1; no clear D gene. Germline assignment: CDR1 NSQYPW and CDR2 LRSPGD (reference sequence). Trimming took off 8 bases at V and 1 base at J, with 8 bases between the two ends. The CDR3 totals 13 residues. CDR3 DNA, as far as it was read: TGCACCTGCGCGACAATAAACACCGGG. Encoded protein: CTCATINTG. The entire CDR3 protein is CTCATINTGQLYF.

Only a few counts were recorded for this clone. Each gene name is a mouse one. Read coverage stops 4 residues before the CDR3 terminus; the germline J gene supplies the remainder. V usage is TRBV13-1 and J usage is TRBJ1-1, with no clear D. The germline CDR1 and CDR2 sequences are NSHNY and SYGAGN. V was cut by 0 bases and J by 1 base, with 4 bases left in between. The CDR3 is made up of 13 amino acids. The CDR3 sequence is CASSDEVNTEVFF. CDR3 DNA, as far as it was read: TGTGCCAGCAGTGATGAGGTGAACACA.

This clone was seen more than once but under ten times. Gene labels here are mouse ones. The read ends 4 residues before the CDR3 terminus; that terminus is restored from the germline J gene. The J gene is TRBJ2-3, the V gene TRBV17; D is possibly TRBD2 (5 bases). Germline V gene data show CDR1 as MNHDT and CDR2 as YYDKIL. CDR3 length: 17 amino acids. Between the trimmed V and J ends, which lost 1 base and 0 bases, there was a span of 14 bases. The part of the CDR3 DNA that was read is TGTGCTAGCAGTAGAGTTGTGGGGTCGCCTAGTGCAGAA. Residues: CASSRVVGSPSAE. The full CDR3 protein is CASSRVVGSPSAETLYF.

Points on this clone: Mouse gene names and germline throughout. The read ends 4 residues early relative to the CDR3; the germline J gene fills the gap. J is TRBJ1-1 and V is TRBV5; D gene unclear. This CDR3 has 15 residues. V was pared by 0 bases and J by 1 base, with 9 bases between. The V gene's germline CDR1 is LGHNA and CDR2 YNLKQL (reference sequence). CDR3: CASSQDPQLNTEVFF. Incomplete CDR3 DNA: TGTGCCAGCAGCCAAGATCCACAGCTGAACACA.

This clone was seen a few times. Gene and germline names: mouse. The read stops 4 residues short of the end of the CDR3; the missing end is completed from the germline J gene. Other DNA sequences within the sample encode an identical CDR3. The chain links TRBV19 to TRBJ1-2; 9 bases map to TRBD1. This CDR3 spans 14 amino acids. The junction had 1 base not matched to a gene; V was cut back by 3 bases and J by 1 base. Germline assignment: CDR1 FNHDT and CDR2 SITEND (reference sequence). The CDR3 DNA, read in part, is TGTGCCAGCAGTACGACAGGGGGAAACTCC. It yields the protein CASSTTGGNS. The whole CDR3 sequence reads CASSTTGGNSDYTF.

This clone was recorded a few times. Gene names are the mouse ones. The CDR3 extends 3 residues past the end of the read, so its final part is completed from the germline J gene. V usage is TRBV19 and J usage is TRBJ1-6, with a weak D call TRBD1 (5 bases). TRBJ1-6 is filed as an ORF, its function uncertain. V dropped 1 base and J dropped 7 bases, with 6 bases sitting between them. Germline loops: CDR1 FNHDT, CDR2 SITEND (reference sequence). This CDR3 comprises 13 residues. The CDR3 loop is CASSISGNSPLYF. CDR3 DNA (partial): TGTGCCAGCAGTATATCAGGGAATTCGCCC.

A word on this clone: Any gene name here is a mouse gene name. The CDR3 extends 4 residues past the end of the read, so its final part is completed from the germline J gene. The rearrangement joins TRBV13-3 to TRBJ2-3, with 11 bases identical to TRBD2. The J segment lost 4 bases and the V segment lost 5 bases, leaving 0 bases of the junction unmatched. The CDR3 has 13 amino acids. CDR1 is NNHDY and CDR2 is SYVADS in the germline V gene. CDR3 bases read: TGTGCCAGCAGACTGGGGGGGCCAGAA. This translates into CASRLGGPE. The whole CDR3 is CASRLGGPETLYF.

In this sample, this clone turned up a few times. The gene symbols are mouse symbols. The read finishes 3 residues shy of the CDR3 end, and the germline J gene is used to complete it. Other nucleotide sequences from this sample produce the same CDR3. The chain links TRBV1 to TRBJ1-6; no clear D. TRBJ1-6 belongs to the ORF category, with a function that is uncertain. V was trimmed by 3 bases and J by 7 bases, leaving 4 bases between them. Germline CDR1 reads NSQYPW; CDR2 reads LRSPGD (reference sequence). The CDR3 extends over 12 amino acids. The sequenced CDR3 bases are TGCACCTGCAGTGCTGTCAATTCGCCC. It yields the protein CTCSAVNSP. The full CDR3 protein is CTCSAVNSPLYF.

As regards this clone: Germline and genes: mouse. The read ends 4 residues before the CDR3 terminus; that terminus is restored from the germline J gene. Other DNA sequences in the same sample also yield this CDR3. The chain couples TRBV13-2 to TRBJ1-1, with D hard to call. In germline, CDR1 is NNHNN, CDR2 SYGAGS (reference sequence). Trimming took 0 bases from V and 0 from J, leaving 9 bases between them. CDR3 length: 15 amino acids. This CDR3 reads CASGDAGEANTEVFF. CDR3 DNA (partial): TGTGCCAGCGGTGATGCTGGGGAGGCAAACACA.

Turning to this clone: The germline and genes are mouse ones. Sequencing ends 3 residues short of the CDR3 end; the germline J gene provides the rest. The J gene is TRBJ1-6, the V gene TRBV17; no definite D call. TRBJ1-6 qualifies as an ORF whose function is uncertain. Germline values: CDR1 MNHDT, CDR2 YYDKIL. V lost 3 bases and J 5 bases, leaving 8 bases between the germline ends. The CDR3 is 14 residues long. Partial CDR3 DNA: TGTGCTAGCAGTAGCCGACATCATAATTCGCCC. This codes for CASSSRHHNSP. The full CDR3 protein reads CASSSRHHNSPLYF.

This clone was detected only a few times. Genes here carry mouse names. The read stops 4 residues short of the end of the CDR3; the missing end is completed from the germline J gene. Other DNA sequences in this sample translate to the same CDR3. V usage is TRBV13-1 and J usage is TRBJ2-5, with D perhaps TRBD2 (5 bases). V gave up 3 bases and J gave up 0 bases, with 5 bases separating them. Germline V gene lookup returns CDR1 NSHNY and CDR2 SYGAGN. There are 13 residues in the CDR3. CDR3 bases read: TGTGCCAGCAGTGTGGGGAACCAAGAC. It yields the protein CASSVGNQD. The full CDR3 protein reads CASSVGNQDTQYF.

This clone turned up a few times. The germline and genes are mouse ones. The read terminates 4 residues before the CDR3 end, so the remaining end is supplied by the germline J gene. This chain uses TRBV1 with TRBJ2-5; a possible D gene is TRBD1 (6 bases). Trimming took 2 bases from V and 1 from J, leaving 10 bases between them. Germline values: CDR1 NSQYPW, CDR2 LRSPGD (reference sequence). The CDR3 contains 15 residues. The CDR3 here is CTCSAPGTYQDTQYF. The covered CDR3 bases are TGCACCTGCAGTGCACCCGGGACATACCAAGAC.

This clone showed up just a few times. Gene names and germline match the mouse. The read halts 4 residues ahead of the CDR3 end, with the missing end drawn from the germline J gene. This sequence joins TRBV14 and TRBJ2-4, with a weak D call TRBD1 (5 bases). The CDR3 runs to 14 residues. Trimming left V 6 bases short and J 0 bases short, with 11 bases between. Germline V gene data show CDR1 as SGHDT and CDR2 as FRDEAV. The CDR3 is CASTATASQNTLYF. The sequenced part of the CDR3 DNA is TGTGCCAGCACCGCGACAGCTAGTCAAAAC.

About this clone itself: The listed genes are named as in mouse. The read ends 4 residues before the CDR3 terminus; that terminus is restored from the germline J gene. The J gene is TRBJ2-1, the V gene TRBV19, with a tentative D call TRBD2 (6 bases). V was clipped by 4 bases and J by 0 bases, with 11 bases between them. Germline loops: CDR1 FNHDT, CDR2 SITEND (reference sequence). The CDR3 has 15 amino acids. The CDR3 sequence is CASSYWGSNYAEQFF. The CDR3 DNA, read in part, is TGTGCCAGCAGTTATTGGGGGTCTAACTATGCT.

A few counts support this clone. The listed genes are named as in mouse. The DNA ends 4 residues before the CDR3 does, and the rest of the CDR3 is filled in from the germline J gene. The chain joins TRBV13-1 to TRBJ1-1; 8 bases are shared with TRBD1. Germline CDR1 reads NSHNY; CDR2 reads SYGAGN. The CDR3 contains 12 residues. Partial CDR3 DNA: TGTGCCAGCAATAGACAGGGGACA. Translating gives CASNRQGT. In full, the CDR3 reads CASNRQGTEVFF.

Turning to this clone: The gene names given are mouse names. The read stops 4 residues short of the end of the CDR3; the missing end is completed from the germline J gene. The chain joins TRBV13-2 to TRBJ2-1; 10 bases align to TRBD2. The CDR3 extends over 15 amino acids. From germline, CDR1 is NNHNN and CDR2 SYGAGS (reference sequence). J gave up 3 bases and V 1 base, and 1 base lay outside the gene matches. The CDR3: CASGDHWGGYAEQFF. The part of the CDR3 DNA that was read is TGTGCCAGCGGTGATCACTGGGGGGGCTATGCT.

On this clone: Gene labels here are mouse ones. Read data end 4 residues before the CDR3 end; the end is taken from the germline J gene. This chain uses TRBV1 with TRBJ2-5, with D possibly matching TRBD1 (6 bases). This CDR3 has 16 amino acids. V gave up 0 bases and J gave up 2 bases, with 12 bases separating them. Germline CDR1 reads NSQYPW; CDR2 reads LRSPGD (reference sequence). The CDR3 protein is CTCSADRGDGQDTQYF. The covered CDR3 bases are TGCACCTGCAGTGCAGACAGGGGAGATGGCCAAGAC.

This clone was counted at least ten times. Gene labels here are mouse ones. The read comes to an end 3 residues before the CDR3 does, leaving the germline J gene to fill in the end. The chain carries TRBV13-1 and TRBJ1-6; D possibly corresponds to TRBD1 (6 bases). TRBJ1-6 is marked as an open reading frame, function uncertain. The V gene's germline CDR1 is NSHNY and CDR2 SYGAGN. The CDR3 length is 15 residues. The germline V and J ends were trimmed by 5 bases and 0 bases, with 9 bases remaining between them. The CDR3 loop reads CASRGDNSYNSPLYF. Partial CDR3 DNA: TGTGCCAGCAGGGGGGACAATTCCTATAATTCGCCC.

Note on this clone: Germline and genes here are mouse. The read ends 4 residues before the CDR3 terminus; that terminus is restored from the germline J gene. This rearrangement joins TRBV5 to TRBJ2-3; D might be TRBD1 or TRBD2, each matching 6 bases. The V gene's germline CDR1 is LGHNA and CDR2 YNLKQL (reference sequence). The ends were cut back, 0 bases at V and 4 bases at J, with 8 bases in the middle. The CDR3 has 14 residues. The CDR3 bases that were read are TGTGCCAGCAGCCAAGAGGGGGCAACAGAA. It is translated as CASSQEGATE. The full-length CDR3 reads as CASSQEGATETLYF.

As concerns this clone: The germline and genes are mouse ones. The read stops 4 residues short of the end of the CDR3; the missing end is completed from the germline J gene. The gene calls are TRBV1 and TRBJ1-2, with unresolved D. Germline V gene data show CDR1 as NSQYPW and CDR2 as LRSPGD (reference sequence). The CDR3 sequence is 13 residues long. The sequenced CDR3 bases are TGCACCTGCAGTGCAGATGAGGTGCCC. This translates into CTCSADEVP. The complete CDR3 sequence is CTCSADEVPDYTF.